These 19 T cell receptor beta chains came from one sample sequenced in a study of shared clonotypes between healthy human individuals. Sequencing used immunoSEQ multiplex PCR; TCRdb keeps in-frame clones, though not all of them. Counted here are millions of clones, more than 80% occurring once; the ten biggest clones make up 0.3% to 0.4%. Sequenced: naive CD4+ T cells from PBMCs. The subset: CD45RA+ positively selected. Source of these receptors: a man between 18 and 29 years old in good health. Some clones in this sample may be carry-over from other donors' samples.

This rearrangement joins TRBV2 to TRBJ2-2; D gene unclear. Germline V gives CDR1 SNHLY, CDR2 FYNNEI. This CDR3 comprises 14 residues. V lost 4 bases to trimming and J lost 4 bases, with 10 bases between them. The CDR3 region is CASSVGHLTGELFF. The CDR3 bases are TGTGCCAGCAGTGTTGGGCACCTCACCGGGGAGCTGTTTTTT.

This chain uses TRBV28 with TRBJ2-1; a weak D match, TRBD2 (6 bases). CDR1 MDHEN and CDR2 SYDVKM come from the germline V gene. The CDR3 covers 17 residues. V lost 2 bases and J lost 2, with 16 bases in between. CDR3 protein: CASSLLLSGRTYNEQFF. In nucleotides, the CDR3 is TGTGCCAGCAGTTTACTTTTAAGCGGGCGAACCTACAATGAGCAGTTCTTC.

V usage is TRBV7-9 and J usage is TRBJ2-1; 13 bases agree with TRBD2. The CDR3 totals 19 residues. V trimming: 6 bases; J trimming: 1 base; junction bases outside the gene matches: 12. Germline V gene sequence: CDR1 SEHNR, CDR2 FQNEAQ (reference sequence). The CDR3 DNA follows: TGTGCCAGCAGACGTCCAAGGACTAGCGGGAGAGTATCCTACAATGAGCAGTTCTTC. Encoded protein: CASRRPRTSGRVSYNEQFF. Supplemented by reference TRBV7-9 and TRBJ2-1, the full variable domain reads DTGVSQNPRHKITKRGQNVTFRCDPISEHNRLYWYRQTLGQGPEFLTYFQNEAQLEKSRLLSDRFSAERPKGSFSTLEIQRTEQGDSAMYLCASRRPRTSGRVSYNEQFFGPGTRLTVL.

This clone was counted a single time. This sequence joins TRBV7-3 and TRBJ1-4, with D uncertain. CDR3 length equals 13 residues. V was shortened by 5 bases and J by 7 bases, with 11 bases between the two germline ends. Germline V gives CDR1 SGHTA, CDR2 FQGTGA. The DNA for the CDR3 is TGTGCCAGCAGCCCAGGCGGAAGTGAAAAACTGTTTTTT. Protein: CASSPGGSEKLFF.

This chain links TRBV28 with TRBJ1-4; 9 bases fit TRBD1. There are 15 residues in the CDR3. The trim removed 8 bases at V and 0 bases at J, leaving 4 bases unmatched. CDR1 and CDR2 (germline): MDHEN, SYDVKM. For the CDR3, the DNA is TGTGCCAGCCGACAGGGGGGGGCAACTAATGAAAAACTGTTTTTT. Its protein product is CASRQGGATNEKLFF.

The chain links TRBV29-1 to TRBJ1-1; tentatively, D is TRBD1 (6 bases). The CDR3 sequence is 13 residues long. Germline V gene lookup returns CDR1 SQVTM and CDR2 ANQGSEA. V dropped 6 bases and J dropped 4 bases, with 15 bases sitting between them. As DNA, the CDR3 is TGCAGCGTGGGAGACAGGACGGGCACTGAAGCTTTCTTT. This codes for CSVGDRTGTEAFF.

CDR3 DNA: TGTGCCAGCAGCTTGGAGATGTTCATGGCTCCCCAGCATTTT. This translates into CASSLEMFMAPQHF. The chain carries TRBV5-5 and TRBJ1-5; D uncertain. This CDR3 spans 14 amino acids. V lost 0 bases to trimming and J lost 10 bases, with 14 bases between them. CDR1 SGHKS and CDR2 YYEKEE come from the germline V gene (reference sequence). The full variable domain, rest sourced from reference TRBV5-5 and TRBJ1-5, is DAGVTQSPTHLIKTRGQQVTLRCSPISGHKSVSWYQQVLGQGPQFIFQYYEKEERGRGNFPDRFSARQFPNYSSELNVNALLLGDSALYLCASSLEMFMAPQHFGDGTRLSIL.

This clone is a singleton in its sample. In DNA form, the CDR3 reads TGTGCCAGTAGTATAGCGGCAGGGCGAGGGAATCAGCCCCAGCATTTT. Translating it yields CASSIAAGRGNQPQHF. The chain couples TRBV19 to TRBJ1-5, with a tentative D call TRBD1 (5 bases). V was clipped by 1 base and J by 4 bases, with 14 bases between them. Germline loops: CDR1 LNHDA, CDR2 SQIVND (reference sequence). The CDR3 is 16 amino acids.

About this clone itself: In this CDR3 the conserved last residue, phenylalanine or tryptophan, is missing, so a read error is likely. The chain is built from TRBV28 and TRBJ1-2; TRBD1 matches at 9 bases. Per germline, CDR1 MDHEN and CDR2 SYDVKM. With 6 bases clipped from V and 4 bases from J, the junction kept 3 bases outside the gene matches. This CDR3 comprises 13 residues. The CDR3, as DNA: TGTGCCAGCAGGCCGGGACAGGGCTATGGCTACACCCTC. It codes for CASRPGQGYGYTL.

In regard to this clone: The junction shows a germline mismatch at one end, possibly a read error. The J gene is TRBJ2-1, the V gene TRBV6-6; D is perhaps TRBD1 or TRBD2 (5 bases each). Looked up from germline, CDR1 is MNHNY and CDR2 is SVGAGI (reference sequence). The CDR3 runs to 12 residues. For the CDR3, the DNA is TGTGCCAGCAGTTACTCCGGGGCGGGCCCTGTCTTC. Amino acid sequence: CASSYSGAGPVF.

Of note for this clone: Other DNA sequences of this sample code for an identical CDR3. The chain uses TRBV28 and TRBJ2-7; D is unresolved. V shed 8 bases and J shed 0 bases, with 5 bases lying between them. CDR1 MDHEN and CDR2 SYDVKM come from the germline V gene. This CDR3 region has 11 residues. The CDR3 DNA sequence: TGTGCCAGCCTATCCTCCTACGAGCAGTACTTC. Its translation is CASLSSYEQYF.

CDR3 loop: CAISESSAGGRTEAFF. DNA for the CDR3: TGTGCCATCAGTGAGTCTTCTGCAGGGGGCCGAACTGAAGCTTTCTTT. This rearrangement joins TRBV10-3 to TRBJ1-1; 8 bases fit TRBD1. The V gene end was trimmed by 0 bases and the J gene end by 5 bases; junction bases not matched to a gene: 8. The V gene's germline CDR1 is ENHRY and CDR2 SYGVKD. The CDR3 contains 16 residues.

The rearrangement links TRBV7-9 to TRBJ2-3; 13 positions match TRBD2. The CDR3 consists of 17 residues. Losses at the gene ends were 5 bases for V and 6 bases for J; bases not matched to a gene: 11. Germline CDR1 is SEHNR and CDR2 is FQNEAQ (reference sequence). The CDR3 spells CASSRIETSGRYDTQYF. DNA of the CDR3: TGTGCCAGCAGCAGGATTGAGACTAGCGGGAGGTATGATACGCAGTATTTT.

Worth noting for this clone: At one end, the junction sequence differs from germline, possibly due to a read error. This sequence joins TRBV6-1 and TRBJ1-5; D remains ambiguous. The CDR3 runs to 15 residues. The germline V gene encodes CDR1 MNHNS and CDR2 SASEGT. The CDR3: CASREGWEMSQPQHF. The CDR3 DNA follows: TGTGCCAGCAGAGAAGGGTGGGAGATGAGTCAGCCCCAGCATTTT.

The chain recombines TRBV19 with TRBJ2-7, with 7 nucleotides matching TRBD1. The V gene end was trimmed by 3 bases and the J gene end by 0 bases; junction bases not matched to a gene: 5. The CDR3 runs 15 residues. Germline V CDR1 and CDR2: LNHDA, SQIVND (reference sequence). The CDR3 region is CASSMVGQSSYEQYF. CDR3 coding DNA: TGTGCCAGTAGTATGGTGGGACAGAGCTCCTACGAGCAGTACTTC. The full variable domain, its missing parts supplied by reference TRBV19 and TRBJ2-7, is DGGITQSPKYLFRKEGQNVTLSCEQNLNHDAMYWYRQDPGQGLRLIYYSQIVNDFQKGDIAEGYSVSREKKESFPLTVTSAQKNPTAFYLCASSMVGQSSYEQYFGPGTRLTVT.

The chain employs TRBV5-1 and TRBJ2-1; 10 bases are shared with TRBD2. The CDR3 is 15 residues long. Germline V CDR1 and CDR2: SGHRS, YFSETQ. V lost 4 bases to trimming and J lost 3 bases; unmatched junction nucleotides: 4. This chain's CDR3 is CASSQGLASYNEQFF. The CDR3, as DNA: TGCGCCAGCAGCCAGGGACTAGCGAGCTACAATGAGCAGTTCTTC.

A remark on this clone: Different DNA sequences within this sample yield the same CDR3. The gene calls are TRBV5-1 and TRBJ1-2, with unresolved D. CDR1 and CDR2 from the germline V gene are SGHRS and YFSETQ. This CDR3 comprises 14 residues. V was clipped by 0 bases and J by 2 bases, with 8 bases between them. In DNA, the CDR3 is TGCGCCAGCAGCTTGGCGCCAGCAAACTATGGCTACACCTTC. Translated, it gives CASSLAPANYGYTF.

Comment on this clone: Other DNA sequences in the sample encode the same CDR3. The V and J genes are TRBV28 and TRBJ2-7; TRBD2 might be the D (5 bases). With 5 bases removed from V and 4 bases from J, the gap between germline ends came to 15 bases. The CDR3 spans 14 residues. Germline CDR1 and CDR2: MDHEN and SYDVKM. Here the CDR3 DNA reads TGTGCCAGCAGTCCCTCGGGGTCTAGTTACGAGCAGTACTTC. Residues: CASSPSGSSYEQYF.

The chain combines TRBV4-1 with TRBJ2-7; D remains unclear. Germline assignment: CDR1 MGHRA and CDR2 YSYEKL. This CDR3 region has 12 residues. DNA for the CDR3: TGCGGAAAAAAGGTTTTTTCCTACGAGCAGTACTTC. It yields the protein CGKKVFSYEQYF.